This is a list of T cell receptor beta chains from one sample in a study of T cell responses to AZD1222 COVID-19 vaccine. TCRdb's table, derived via immunoSEQ multiplex PCR, lists solely in-frame clones and lacks some. The table lists 120,000 to 150,000 clones, 88% of them singletons. Sequencing used peripheral blood, obtained 28 days after the second AZD1222 dose. These receptors were obtained from an adult who received the AZD1222 COVID-19 vaccine. Each CDR3 is given with its conserved first and last residue. A D gene is named only where the DNA matches it firmly. Rows give clone size only sometimes, using once, few, many, or a class for an expanded clone.

TRBJ2-7 TRBV7-8 TRBD2 . TGTGCCAGCAGATCCCGCGGGAGGTGGAGCGAGCAGTACTTC CASRSRGRWSEQYF
TRBJ1-1 TRBV27 . . TGTGCCAGCAGTTTCCGCGGGGCAGTAACTGAAGCTTTCTTT CASSFRGAVTEAFF
TRBJ1-5 TRBV28 . . TGTGCCAGCAGTTTAGGGGCAGGACCCCATCAGCCCCAGCATTTT CASSLGAGPHQPQHF
TRBJ2-3 TRBV9 . . TGTGCCAGCAGCGTGGCGGGACAGCAAGATACGCAGTATTTT CASSVAGQQDTQYF
TRBJ2-7 TRBV7-8 . . TGTGCCAGCAGCTTAGGAAGGGCCTCAGGAGACTACGAGCAGTACTTC CASSLGRASGDYEQYF
TRBJ2-3 TRBV5-6 TRBD1 . TGTGCCAGCAGCTGGGACAGGGAGGGTACGCAGTATTTT CASSWDREGTQYF
TRBJ1-2 TRBV15 . . TGTGCCACCAGCAGGGGGACGGATGCGAACTATGGCTACACCTTC CATSRGTDANYGYTF
TRBJ1-2 TRBV18 TRBD1 . TGTGCCAGCTCACCTTCGGACAGGGAGGGGTATGGCTACACCTTC CASSPSDREGYGYTF
TRBJ2-7 TRBV4-3 . . TGCGCCAGCAGCCAAGACCCGTTGGGATCCGAGCAGTACTTC CASSQDPLGSEQYF
TRBJ2-7 TRBV5-1 TRBD1 . TGCGCCAGCAGGACAGGGGATGGGTACGAGCAGTACTTC CASRTGDGYEQYF
TRBJ1-4 TRBV10-3 TRBD1 . TGTGCCATCAGCCAGGGGGCGGCTAATGAAAAACTGTTTTTT CAISQGAANEKLFF
TRBJ2-1 TRBV7-3 . . TGTGCCAGCAGCTTAAGTCCGGGGAATGAGCAGTTCTTC CASSLSPGNEQFF
TRBJ2-7 TRBV7-9 TRBD1 few TGTGCCAGCAGCACCCTCTGGGACAGGGGGCTTGAGCAGTACTTC CASSTLWDRGLEQYF